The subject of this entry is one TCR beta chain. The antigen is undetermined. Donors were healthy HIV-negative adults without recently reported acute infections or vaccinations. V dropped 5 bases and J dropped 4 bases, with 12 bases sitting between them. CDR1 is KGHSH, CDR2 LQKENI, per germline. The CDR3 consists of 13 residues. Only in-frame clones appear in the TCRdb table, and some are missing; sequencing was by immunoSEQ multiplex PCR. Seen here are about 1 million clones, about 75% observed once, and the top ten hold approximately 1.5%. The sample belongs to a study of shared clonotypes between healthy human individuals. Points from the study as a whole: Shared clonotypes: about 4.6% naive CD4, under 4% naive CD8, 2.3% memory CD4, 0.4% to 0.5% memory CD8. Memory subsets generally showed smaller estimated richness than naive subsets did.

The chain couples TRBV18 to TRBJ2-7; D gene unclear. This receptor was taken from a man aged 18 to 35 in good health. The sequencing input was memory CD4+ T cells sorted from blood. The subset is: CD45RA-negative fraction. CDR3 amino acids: CASSSQELYEQYF. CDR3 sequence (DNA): TGTGCCAGCTCATCACAAGAGCTATACGAGCAGTACTTC.